This TCR beta chain emerged from a study of glioma-infiltrating T cells after dendritic cell vaccination. Noted time point: after dendritic cell vaccination, including at tumor progression/relapse. J gave up 0 bases and V 1 base, and 1 base lay outside the gene matches. The CDR3 runs 15 residues. Germline CDR1 and CDR2: MGHRA and YSYEKL. Method: immunoSEQ multiplex PCR; TCRdb's copy keeps in-frame clones and lacks some. Among about 65,000 clones listed, about nine tenths were seen once. This receptor was identified in a human donor with glioblastoma. The chain links TRBV4-1 to TRBJ2-7; 9 bases agree with TRBD1. The material sequenced was blood, taken after dendritic cell vaccination. The CDR3 DNA reads TGCGCCAGCAGCCAAGGGACAGGGGCCTCCTACGAGCAGTACTTC. It encodes CASSQGTGASYEQYF.